This T cell receptor beta chain was retrieved from a study of shared clonotypes between healthy human individuals. Study-level information: In total, the donors were a couple of women and a few men aged 18 to 49. Study-wide results and caveats: The generation probabilities recorded for non-shared clonotypes fell below those of clonotypes shared by all four donors.

Clones were read by immunoSEQ multiplex PCR, and TCRdb kept only the in-frame ones, dropping some. The sample has 2,500,000 or so clones, approximately 93% seen once. V lost 3 bases, J lost 5 bases, and 10 bases lay in between. CDR1 and CDR2 (germline): KGHSH, LQKENI. This CDR3 has 13 residues. Details on this clone: Its antigen is currently unknown.

Caucasian adults living in Nashville, Tennessee, provided all samples. The chain joins TRBV18 to TRBJ2-5; D ambiguous. The sequenced sample consisted of naive CD4+ T cells from PBMCs. Subset given: CD45RA+ positively selected. The TCR comes from a man aged 18 to 30 in good health. Some clones in this sample may be carry-over from other donors' samples. The CDR3 protein is CASSPPATETQYF. The CDR3 DNA reads TGTGCCAGCTCACCTCCGGCAACGGAGACCCAGTACTTC.